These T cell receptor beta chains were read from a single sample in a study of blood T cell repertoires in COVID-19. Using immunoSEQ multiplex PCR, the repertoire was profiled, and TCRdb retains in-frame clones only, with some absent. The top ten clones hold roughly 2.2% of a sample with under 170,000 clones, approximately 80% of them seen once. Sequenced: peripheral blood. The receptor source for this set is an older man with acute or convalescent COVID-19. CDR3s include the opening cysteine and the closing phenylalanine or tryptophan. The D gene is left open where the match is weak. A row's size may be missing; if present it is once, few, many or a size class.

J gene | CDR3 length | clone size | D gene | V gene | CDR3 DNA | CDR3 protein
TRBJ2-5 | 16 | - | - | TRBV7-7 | TGTGCTAGCAGCTCCACGACAGGTTGGGGGGGAGAGACCCAGTACTTC | CASSSTTGWGGETQYF
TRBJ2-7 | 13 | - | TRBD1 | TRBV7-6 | TGTGCCAGCAGCTTAGAGGGGGCTCGGGAGCAGTACTTC | CASSLEGAREQYF
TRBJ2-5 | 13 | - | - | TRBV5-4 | TGTGCCAGCAGCCCGGACATGGTCGGGACCCAGTACTTC | CASSPDMVGTQYF
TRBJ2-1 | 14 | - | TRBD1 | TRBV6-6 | TGTGCCAGCAGCACGGGACAGTTCTACAATGAGCAGTTCTTC | CASSTGQFYNEQFF
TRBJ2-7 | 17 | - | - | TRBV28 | TGTGCCAGCAGTTCCCCATTAGGCGGCGGTAGTAGATACGAGCAGTACTTC | CASSSPLGGGSRYEQYF
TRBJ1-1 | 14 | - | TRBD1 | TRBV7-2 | TGTGCCAGCAGCTACATAACAGGGGGAGCCGAAGCTTTCTTT | CASSYITGGAEAFF
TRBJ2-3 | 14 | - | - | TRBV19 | TGTGCCAGTAGTATAATGGCTAGCTCCGATACGCAGTATTTT | CASSIMASSDTQYF
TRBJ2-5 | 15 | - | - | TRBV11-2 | TGTGCCAGCAGCACTGGGGGGACTGACCAAGAGACCCAGTACTTC | CASSTGGTDQETQYF
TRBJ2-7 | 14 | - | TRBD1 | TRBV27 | TGTGCCAGCAGGAAGACAGGGATCGCCTACGAGCAGTACTTC | CASRKTGIAYEQYF
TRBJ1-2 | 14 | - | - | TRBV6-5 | TGTGCCAGCAGTTGGACAGACACTAACTATGGCTACACCTTC | CASSWTDTNYGYTF
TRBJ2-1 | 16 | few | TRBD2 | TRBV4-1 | TGCGCCAGCAGCCAAGAGAACGGGGGGAACTACAATGAGCAGTTCTTC | CASSQENGGNYNEQFF
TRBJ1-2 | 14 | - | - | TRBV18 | TGTGCCAGCTCACCCGGGACTGTCAACTATGGCTACACCTTC | CASSPGTVNYGYTF
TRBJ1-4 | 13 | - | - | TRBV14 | TGTGCCAGCAGCAGAGCAACTAATGAAAAACTGTTTTTT | CASSRATNEKLFF
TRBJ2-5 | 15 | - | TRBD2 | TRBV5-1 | TGCGCCAGCAGCTTGGGAGCGGGGGCCCAAGAGACCCAGTACTTC | CASSLGAGAQETQYF
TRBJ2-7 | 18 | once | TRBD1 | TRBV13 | TGTGCCAGCAGCCCAGACAGGGGACTCCCTATGAGCTCCTACGAGCAGTACTTC | CASSPDRGLPMSSYEQYF
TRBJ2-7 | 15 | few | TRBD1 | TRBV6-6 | TGTGCCAGCAGTACCTTCGGACAGGGGGCGATCGAGCAGTACTTC | CASSTFGQGAIEQYF
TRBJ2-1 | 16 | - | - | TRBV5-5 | TGTGCCAGCAGCCAGATAGCGGATAGCTCCTACAATGAGCAGTTCTTC | CASSQIADSSYNEQFF
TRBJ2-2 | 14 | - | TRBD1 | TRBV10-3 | TGTGCCACCGGACAGGGCCAGAGCACCGGGGAGCTGTTTTTT | CATGQGQSTGELFF
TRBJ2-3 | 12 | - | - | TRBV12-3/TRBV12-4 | TGTGCCAGCAACACCCCGACAGATACGCAGTATTTT | CASNTPTDTQYF
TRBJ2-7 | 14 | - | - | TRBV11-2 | TGTGCCAGCAGTTATCCGGGTTCCTCCTACGAGCAGTACTTC | CASSYPGSSYEQYF
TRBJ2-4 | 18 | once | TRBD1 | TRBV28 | TGTGCCAGCAGTTTACAGGGGGCCGAGGCATTAGCCAAAAACATTCAGTACTTC | CASSLQGAEALAKNIQYF
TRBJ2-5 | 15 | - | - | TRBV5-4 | TGTGCCAGCACCAGGGGGGCGTCCGTACGGGAGACCCAGTACTTC | CASTRGASVRETQYF
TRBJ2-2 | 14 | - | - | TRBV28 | TGTGCCAGCAGTTTTCGCTCGGGAACCGGGGAGCTGTTTTTT | CASSFRSGTGELFF
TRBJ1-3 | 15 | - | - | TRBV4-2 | TGTGCCAGCAGCCCGACGTTGGTCGGGGGAAACACCATATATTTT | CASSPTLVGGNTIYF
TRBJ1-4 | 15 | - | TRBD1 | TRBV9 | TGTGCCAGCAGTGGCGTAGCCCAGGGGGCAGGAAAACTGTTTTTT | CASSGVAQGAGKLFF
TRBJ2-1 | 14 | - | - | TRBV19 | TGTGCCAGTAGTAGACGGGAGCGAACTAATGAGCAGTTCTTC | CASSRRERTNEQFF
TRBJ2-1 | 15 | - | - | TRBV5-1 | TGCGCCAGCAGCTTATTAGGGCAGGGGTCTCGTGAGCAGTTCTTC | CASSLLGQGSREQFF
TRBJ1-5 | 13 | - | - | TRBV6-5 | TGTGCCAGCAGCAGGGCAGCAAATCAGCCCCAGCATTTT | CASSRAANQPQHF
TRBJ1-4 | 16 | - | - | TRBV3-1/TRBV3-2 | TGTGCCAGCAGCCAAACTGGATCGGGAACTAATGAAAAACTGTTTTTT | CASSQTGSGTNEKLFF
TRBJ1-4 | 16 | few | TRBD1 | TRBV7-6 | TGTGCCAGCAGCCCCCGGGTTAGGGGGCGGGGTGAAAAACTGTTTTTT | CASSPRVRGRGEKLFF
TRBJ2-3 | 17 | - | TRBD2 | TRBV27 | TGTGCCAGCAGTTTATCGCTAGCGGAACCTTCGGGAGATACGCAGTATTTT | CASSLSLAEPSGDTQYF
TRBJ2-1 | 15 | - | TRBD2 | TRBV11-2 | TGTGCCAGCAGCATAGCGGGAGATTCCTCCAATGAGCAGTTCTTC | CASSIAGDSSNEQFF
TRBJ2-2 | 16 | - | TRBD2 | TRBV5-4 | TGTGCCAGCAGCGAGGCCGGGACTAGGAGCACCGGGGAGCTGTTTTTT | CASSEAGTRSTGELFF
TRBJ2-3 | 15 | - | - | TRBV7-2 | TGTGCCAGCAGCCCCCGTGGCTCTAGCACAGATACGCAGTATTTT | CASSPRGSSTDTQYF
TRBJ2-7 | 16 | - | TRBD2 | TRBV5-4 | TGTGCCAGCAGCTTGGTTGGGACTAGCGGGACACGCGAGCAGTACTTC | CASSLVGTSGTREQYF
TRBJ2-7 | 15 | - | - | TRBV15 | TGTGCCACCAGCAGAGATCTGACAGGGACTAGTGAGCAGTACTTC | CATSRDLTGTSEQYF
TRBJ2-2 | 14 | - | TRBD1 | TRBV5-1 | TGCGCCAGCCACGGGACAGGGAACACCGGGGAGCTGTTTTTT | CASHGTGNTGELFF
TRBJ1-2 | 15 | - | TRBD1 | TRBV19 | TGTGCCAGTACCGACGGACAGGCTGGGGCTTATGGCTACACCTTC | CASTDGQAGAYGYTF
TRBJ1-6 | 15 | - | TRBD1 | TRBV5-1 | TGCGCCAGCAGCCAGGAGGGGGCGGGTAATTCACCCCTCCACTTT | CASSQEGAGNSPLHF
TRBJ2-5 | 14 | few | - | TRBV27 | TGTGCCAGCAGCCCAGGGATAAGAGGAGAGACCCAGTACTTC | CASSPGIRGETQYF
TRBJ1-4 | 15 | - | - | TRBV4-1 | TGCGCCAGCAGCCCCCGGACAGCAACTAATGAAAAACTGTTTTTT | CASSPRTATNEKLFF
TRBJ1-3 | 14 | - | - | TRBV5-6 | TGTGCCAGCAGCCGGACAGATTTTAGAAACACCATATATTTT | CASSRTDFRNTIYF
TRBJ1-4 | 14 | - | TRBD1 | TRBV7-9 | TGTGCCAGCAGCCCGGGACAGGGAAATGAAAAACTGTTTTTT | CASSPGQGNEKLFF
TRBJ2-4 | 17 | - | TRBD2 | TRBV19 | TGTGCCAGTACCCCAGGGGTTAGCGGGAGCTCCAAAAACATTCAGTACTTC | CASTPGVSGSSKNIQYF
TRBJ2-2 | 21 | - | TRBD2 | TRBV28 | TGTGCTATTTCTAGTTTCGGACAGGGGACTAGCGGGAGGTTGGGGACCGGGGAGCTGTTTTTT | CAISSFGQGTSGRLGTGELFF
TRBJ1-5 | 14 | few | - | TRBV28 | TGTGCCAGCAGCATAGGACAGAAAGATCAGCCCCAGCATTTT | CASSIGQKDQPQHF
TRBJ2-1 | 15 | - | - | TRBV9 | TGTGCCAGCAGTCCCAGCGGAGGGCAGAGGAATGAGCAGTTCTTC | CASSPSGGQRNEQFF
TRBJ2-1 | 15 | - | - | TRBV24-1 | TGTGCCACCAGTGATTATAGCGGCCCGTACAATGAGCAGTTCTTC | CATSDYSGPYNEQFF
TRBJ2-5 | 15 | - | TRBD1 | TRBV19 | TGTGCCAGTAGTGAGACAGGGGTAGACGAAGAGACCCAGTACTTC | CASSETGVDEETQYF
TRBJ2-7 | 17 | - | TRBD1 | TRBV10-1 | TGCGCCAGCAGTGTCCCATCCACAGGGGGCAAGTCCTACGAGCAGTACTTC | CASSVPSTGGKSYEQYF
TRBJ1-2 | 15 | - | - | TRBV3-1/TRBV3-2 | TGTGCCAGCAGCCCCTTCCAACAGGGTTCCTATGGCTACACCTTC | CASSPFQQGSYGYTF
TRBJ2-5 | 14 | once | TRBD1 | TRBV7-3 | TGTGCCAGCAGCCGGACAGGGGGCCAAGAGACCCAGTACTTC | CASSRTGGQETQYF
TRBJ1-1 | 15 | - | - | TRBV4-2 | TGTGCCAGCAGCCAAGCAGGGCCCCGGAACACTGAAGCTTTCTTT | CASSQAGPRNTEAFF
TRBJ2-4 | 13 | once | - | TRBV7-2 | TGTGCCAGCAGTGATATGAGGAGAAACATTCAGTACTTC | CASSDMRRNIQYF
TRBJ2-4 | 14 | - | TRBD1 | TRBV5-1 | TGCGCCAGCAGCTTGGACAGGGGGTCGAACATTCAGTACTTC | CASSLDRGSNIQYF
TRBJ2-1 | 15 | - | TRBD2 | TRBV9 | TGTGCCAGCAGCGTCACTAGCGGACCTTACAATGAGCAGTTCTTC | CASSVTSGPYNEQFF
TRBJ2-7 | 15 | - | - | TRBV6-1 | TGTGCCAGCAGCCAACAACTCGGAGGGCCCTACGAGCAGTACTTC | CASSQQLGGPYEQYF